This entry is about one TCR beta chain. Its antigen is undetermined. Here immunoSEQ multiplex PCR was the method, and the copy in TCRdb shows in-frame clones only, minus some. This repertoire shows some 1.1 million clones, approximately 80% found once; its top ten account for approximately 0.95%. Germline V gives CDR1 LNHNV, CDR2 YYDKDF (reference sequence). CDR3 size: 15 residues. The V gene lost 2 bases and the J gene lost 5 bases, with 16 bases spanning the gap. This sample is drawn from a study of shared clonotypes between healthy human individuals. Study findings and constraints: Rarefaction indicated that sorted-subset sequencing remained incomplete although depth was large. Clonotypes which were not shared had lower generation probabilities than clonotypes that all four donors shared. An anticipated effect of sequencing depth on clonotype sharing among donors was recognized.

The TCR sequence derives from a man younger than 30 in good health. Some clones in this sample may be carry-over from other donors' samples. The gene calls are TRBV15 and TRBJ2-7, with D maybe TRBD2 (6 bases). The specimen sequenced was memory CD4+ T cells from PBMCs. Stated subset: CD45RA-negative fraction. CDR3 nucleotide sequence: TGTGCCACCAGCAGATGGCAGGGAGGTAGGGACGAGCAGTACTTC. This translates into CATSRWQGGRDEQYF.